This T cell receptor (beta chain) derives from a study of chemoradiotherapy in HPV16-positive cancers. As for the study in general: Functional T-cell assays on a couple of HPV16-positive patients' cells defined candidate HPV-specific clones and common TCR motifs. Study-level findings and limits: Only two HPV16-positive patients supplied the functional HPV-specificity definition. Candidate HPV-specific clones and E7-related TCR motifs grew in tumor during treatment.

Of note for this clone: What it binds is unknown.

Samples were taken several times over chemoradiotherapy. CDR1 and CDR2 (germline): MNHNS, SASEGT. The V and J ends lost 4 bases and 7 bases, in that order; junction bases with no gene match: 8. The CDR3 consists of 16 residues. TCRdb keeps only in-frame clones here, not all; method: immunoSEQ multiplex PCR. The repertoire consists of around 12,000 clones, with around 86% occurring once and the leading ten covering around 5.3%. The gene calls are TRBV6-1 and TRBJ2-1, with 12 bases fitting TRBD2. The sequencing here drew on blood, taken from a patient who underwent chemoradiotherapy. The TCR originated in a human donor with HPV-associated anogenital cancer. CDR3 sequence (DNA): TGTGCCAGCAGTGCTTCTCTAGCGGGGGGGTTTAATGAGCAGTTCTTC. This sequence encodes CASSASLAGGFNEQFF.